Listed here are 20 T cell receptor beta chains from one sample, sequenced in a study of response to subunit inactivated influenza vaccine (dated 2018 in TCRdb). Preparation of the library involved RT-PCR. Sequencer: Illumina HiSeq 2500. Starting from the raw public reads, TCRdb applied fastp trimming at Q25, assembled clones with MiXCR and retained in-frame beta chains. All rows with the same CDR3 protein become a single entry with the most common DNA and genes. This sample holds about 800,000 distinct CDR3 sequences; around 21% were observed only once. The top ten hold roughly 10% of the sample. This material consisted of PBMCs from blood, taken about 5 days after vaccination. The receptors shown here come from a man in his fifties who received an inactivated influenza vaccine. Donor details come from another sample of the same person, matched by shared clones.

This clonotype occurred many times. The chain links TRBV5-1 to TRBJ1-1; D is ambiguous. CDR3 length: 14 amino acids. In germline, CDR1 is SGHRS, CDR2 YFSETQ. Trimming cost V 4 bases and J 2 bases, with 12 bases left between them. The CDR3 DNA reads as TGCGCCAGCAGCGGACCGGGATCTAACACTGAAGCTTTCTTT. Its translation is CASSGPGSNTEAFF.

This chain links TRBV5-1 with TRBJ1-1, with D maybe TRBD1 (6 bases). This CDR3 region has 15 residues. CDR1 and CDR2 (germline): SGHRS, YFSETQ. V lost 3 bases and J lost 5, with 17 bases in between. The CDR3 is CASSSYSGGPTEAFF. As DNA, the CDR3 is TGCGCCAGCAGCTCCTATAGTGGGGGGCCTACTGAAGCTTTCTTT.

This clonotype was picked up many times. The chain uses TRBV20-1 and TRBJ1-1; 8 positions match TRBD1. Germline loops: CDR1 DFQATT, CDR2 SNEGSKA (reference sequence). CDR3 size: 13 residues. V shed 0 bases and J 4 bases; nucleotides not matched to a gene: 1. For the CDR3, the DNA is TGCAGTGCTAGAGACAGGGGGCCCACTGAAGCTTTCTTT. Translating gives CSARDRGPTEAFF.

This clonotype was counted a few times. The CDR3 DNA is TGTGCCAGCAGCTTAGTGGCCACAGCAAACACTGAAGCTTTCTTT. Translation: CASSLVATANTEAFF. The rearrangement uses TRBV7-2 and TRBJ1-1, with D unclear. V was cut by 1 base and J by 2 bases, with 11 bases left in between. In germline, CDR1 is SGHTA, CDR2 FQGNSA. The CDR3 covers 15 residues.

V usage is TRBV20-1 and J usage is TRBJ2-7; TRBD1 aligns across 10 bases. CDR1 DFQATT and CDR2 SNEGSKA come from the germline V gene (reference sequence). The CDR3 loop spans 16 amino acids. Germline trimming cut 5 bases from V and 0 bases from J; bases unmatched to any gene: 10. As DNA, the CDR3 is TGCAGTGCTGGATCGACAGGGGGCATGAGCTCCTACGAGCAGTACTTC. Translation gives CSAGSTGGMSSYEQYF.

There are many counts of this clonotype. This chain uses TRBV5-1 with TRBJ2-3; D gene uncertain. Per the germline V gene, CDR1 is SGHRS and CDR2 is YFSETQ. The CDR3 covers 15 residues. V gave up 0 bases and J gave up 0 bases, with 8 bases separating them. CDR3 bases: TGCGCCAGCAGCTTGGGAGTAGAGAGCACAGATACGCAGTATTTT. Amino acid sequence: CASSLGVESTDTQYF. The variable domain in full, completed from reference TRBV5-1 and TRBJ2-3, reads KAGVTQTPRYLIKTRGQQVTLSCSPISGHRSVSWYQQTPGQGLQFLFEYFSETQRNKGNFPGRFSGRQFSNSRSEMNVSTLELGDSALYLCASSLGVESTDTQYFGPGTRLTVL.

This clonotype came up a few times. The V gene is TRBV20-1, the J gene TRBJ2-3; D possibly corresponds to TRBD2 (5 bases). Germline CDR1 DFQATT, CDR2 SNEGSKA (reference sequence). This CDR3 contains 13 residues. V lost 1 base and J lost 6, with 11 bases in between. The CDR3 nucleotides are TGCAGTGCTAGAGGGCCCCCGGGGGATACGCAGTATTTT. Encoded protein: CSARGPPGDTQYF.

The V gene is TRBV20-1, the J gene TRBJ2-5, with D hard to call. V shed 0 bases and J shed 2 bases, with 7 bases lying between them. Per germline, CDR1 DFQATT and CDR2 SNEGSKA (reference sequence). This CDR3 is 13 amino acids long. CDR3 residues: CSARDIAQETQYF. Here the CDR3 DNA reads TGCAGTGCTAGAGATATCGCTCAAGAGACCCAGTACTTC.

The chain links TRBV6-1 to TRBJ2-3; D is ambiguous. Germline CDR1 reads MNHNS; CDR2 reads SASEGT. V gave up 7 bases and J gave up 4 bases, with 18 bases separating them. The CDR3 is 15 amino acids. As DNA, the CDR3 is TGTGCCAGCAATGAGGCTGAGACAAGGGCAGATACGCAGTATTTT. Amino acid sequence: CASNEAETRADTQYF.

This clonotype was observed a handful of times. The chain has TRBV28 and TRBJ2-5; 7 nucleotides match TRBD1. Trimming at V came to 3 bases and at J to 5 bases, leaving 18 bases not matched to a gene. The CDR3 length is 18 residues. The V gene's germline CDR1 is MDHEN and CDR2 SYDVKM. As DNA, the CDR3 is TGTGCCAGCAGTTTGCGAATGAGTAGGGGGACAGACCCCGAGACCCAGTACTTC. It yields the protein CASSLRMSRGTDPETQYF. Variable domain in full (rest from reference TRBV28 and TRBJ2-5): DVKVTQSSRYLVKRTGEKVFLECVQDMDHENMFWYRQDPGLGLRLIYFSYDVKMKEKGDIPEGYSVSREKKERFSLILESASTNQTSMYLCASSLRMSRGTDPETQYFGPGTRLLVL.

In its sample, this clonotype was seen a few times. The gene calls are TRBV4-3 and TRBJ1-2, with D perhaps TRBD1 (6 bases). The V end was cut by 0 bases, the J end by 5 bases, with 19 bases between. The length of the CDR3 is 17 residues. Germline V gene sequence: CDR1 LGHNA, CDR2 YSLEER. CDR3 protein: CASSQERMFWGQYGYTF. The CDR3 coding sequence is TGCGCCAGCAGCCAAGAACGGATGTTTTGGGGACAATATGGCTACACCTTC.

The J gene is TRBJ2-5, the V gene TRBV7-2; D is possibly TRBD2 (6 bases). V shed 3 bases and J shed 2 bases, with 13 bases lying between them. CDR1 is SGHTA, CDR2 FQGNSA, per germline. This CDR3 spans 15 amino acids. The CDR3 sequence is CASSFSVLAQETQYF. As DNA, the CDR3 is TGTGCCAGCAGCTTTTCCGTACTAGCTCAAGAGACCCAGTACTTC. The full variable domain, rest sourced from reference TRBV7-2 and TRBJ2-5, is GAGVSQSPSNKVTEKGKDVELRCDPISGHTALYWYRQSLGQGLEFLIYFQGNSAPDKSGLPSDRFSAERTGGSVSTLTIQRTQQEDSAVYLCASSFSVLAQETQYFGPGTRLLVL.

The chain is built from TRBV7-9 and TRBJ1-1; the D is unclear. V lost 4 bases and J 0 bases, leaving 6 bases between the germline ends. The germline gives CDR1 SEHNR, CDR2 FQNEAQ (reference sequence). This CDR3 is built from 13 residues. The CDR3 DNA sequence: TGTGCCAGCAGCTCTTCTGTGAACACTGAAGCTTTCTTT. This sequence encodes CASSSSVNTEAFF.

This clonotype was counted only a few times. DNA of the CDR3: TGTGCCAGTACCCCAGTTGGGTCCTACAATGAGCAGTTCTTC. Residues: CASTPVGSYNEQFF. The chain joins TRBV7-9 to TRBJ2-1, with D hard to call. Per germline, CDR1 SEHNR and CDR2 FQNEAQ (reference sequence). The CDR3 consists of 14 residues. V was trimmed by 9 bases and J by 1 base, leaving 13 bases between them.

V is TRBV28 and J is TRBJ1-5; tentatively, D is TRBD1 (5 bases). V gave up 7 bases and J gave up 5 bases, with 15 bases separating them. CDR1 MDHEN and CDR2 SYDVKM come from the germline V gene. The CDR3 spans 14 residues. The CDR3 here is CASTLTEDYQPQHF. The CDR3, as DNA: TGTGCCAGCACCCTGACAGAGGACTATCAGCCCCAGCATTTT.

In its sample, this clonotype was seen many times. V is TRBV12-3 or TRBV12-4 and J is TRBJ2-7; 16 bases align to TRBD2. Trimming took 4 bases from V and 1 from J; bases not matched to a gene: 13. CDR3 length equals 20 residues. The CDR3 region is CASSYDQGTSGRVLSYEQYF. The CDR3 DNA reads as TGTGCCAGCAGTTACGACCAAGGGACTAGCGGGAGGGTTCTGTCCTACGAGCAGTACTTC.

V and J are TRBV11-2 and TRBJ2-5, with D perhaps assigned TRBD1 or TRBD2 (5 bases each). Trimming pared 5 bases from V and 4 bases from J, leaving 11 bases between. The CDR3 contains 13 residues. In germline, CDR1 is SGHAT, CDR2 FQNNGV. The CDR3 protein is CASSAGTSETQYF. The CDR3 DNA reads as TGTGCCAGCAGCGCAGGGACCTCAGAGACCCAGTACTTC.

The rearrangement joins TRBV20-1 to TRBJ1-5; D is unclear. The germline V gene has CDR1 DFQATT and CDR2 SNEGSKA (reference sequence). Between the trimmed V and J ends, which lost 3 bases and 6 bases, there was a span of 15 bases. CDR3 length equals 14 residues. CDR3 loop: CSASSQPAGQPQHF. DNA of the CDR3: TGCAGTGCTAGTTCGCAACCCGCGGGTCAGCCCCAGCATTTT.

This clonotype was detected only a few times. This rearrangement joins TRBV18 to TRBJ1-1, with 7 bases fitting TRBD1. The CDR3 sequence is 18 residues long. CDR1 and CDR2 (germline): KGHSH, LQKENI. The V and J ends lost 1 base and 1 base, in that order; junction bases with no gene match: 12. CDR3 nucleotides: TGTGCCAGCTCACCACGAATAACCGCGGGACAGCCGAACACTGAAGCTTTCTTT. Protein sequence: CASSPRITAGQPNTEAFF.

Written as DNA, the CDR3 is TGTGCCAGCAGCGTAGAGGAACTAGCGGGAGGGGTCTACAATGAGCAGTTCTTC. Protein sequence: CASSVEELAGGVYNEQFF. The J gene is TRBJ2-1, the V gene TRBV9; the match to TRBD2 covers 13 bases. The CDR3 length is 18 residues. V was pared by 0 bases and J by 3 bases, with 6 bases of the junction left unmatched. Looked up from germline, CDR1 is SGDLS and CDR2 is YYNGEE.